The 2 T cell receptor beta chains below come from one sample, sequenced in a study of T cell repertoires in cytomegalovirus infection. TCRdb independently ran MiXCR on the reads; one entry per CDR3 protein. This table holds about 900,000 distinct CDR3 sequences, approximately 33% found once. Their cognate antigens are unknown. This material consisted of cultured CD8+ T cells from PBMCs, taken from culture after CMV antigen stimulation. These receptors were obtained from a human donor in good health (CMV status not recorded). Some clones in this sample may be carry-over from other donors' samples.

In this sample, this clonotype turned up many times. This chain links TRBV7-8 with TRBJ1-6; 7 bases map to TRBD1. This CDR3 has 15 residues. CDR1 and CDR2 from the germline V gene are SGHVS and FQNEAQ. The trim removed 0 bases at V and 9 bases at J, leaving 5 bases unmatched. The CDR3 is CASSLAPGGGSPLHF. The CDR3 bases are TGTGCCAGCAGCTTAGCGCCAGGGGGTGGTTCACCCCTCCACTTT.

Worth noting for this clonotype: A read error may account for a junction end that differs from germline. This sequence joins TRBV7-4 and TRBJ2-5, with 12 nucleotides matching TRBD2. CDR1 and CDR2 (germline): SGHVT, SQSDAQ. This CDR3 is 13 amino acids long. CDR3 DNA: TGTGCTACTAGCGGGGGGCCTCACGAGACCCAGTACTTT. This encodes CATSGGPHETQYF. Full variable domain (rest looked up from reference TRBV7-4 and TRBJ2-5): GAGVSQSPRYKVAKRGRDVALRCDSISGHVTLYWYRQTLGQGSEVLTYSQSDAQRDKSGRPSGRFSAERPERSVSTLKIQRTEQGDSAVYLCATSGGPHETQYFGPGTRLLVL.